This TCR beta chain was observed in a study of T cell responses to AZD1222 COVID-19 vaccine. Findings and caveats of the study: Among the donors, most were white British and more were female, and clonal diversity was possibly underestimated. None of the repertoires were sampled until the peak T cell response had passed.

With respect to this clone: The antigen remains undetermined.

Sequencing used immunoSEQ multiplex PCR; TCRdb keeps in-frame clones, though not all of them. The sample includes about 120,000 clones, roughly 86% of them seen just once. V lost 2 bases and J lost 3, with 10 bases in between. This CDR3 has 14 residues. Per the germline V gene, CDR1 is LNHNV and CDR2 is YYDKDF (reference sequence). Doses given second, at about 4 or about 12 weeks, were pooled. The sequenced sample was peripheral blood, obtained 28 days after the second AZD1222 dose. This clonotype was obtained from an adult who received the AZD1222 COVID-19 vaccine. The rearrangement links TRBV15 to TRBJ1-1; D gene unclear. CDR3 in DNA: TGTGCCACCAGCAGAACCCGAAGGGACACTGAAGCTTTCTTT. Its protein product is CATSRTRRDTEAFF.